This T cell receptor beta chain was sequenced in a study of blood T cell repertoires in COVID-19. Background on the study: Acute and convalescent COVID-19 specimens originated in the United States, Italy and Spain.

Trimming at V came to 3 bases and at J to 7 bases, leaving 15 bases not matched to a gene. CDR1 LGHNA and CDR2 YNFKEQ come from the germline V gene. CDR3 length: 18 residues. Under the authors' procedure: Researchers report that nucleated cell counts were estimated from reference gene primer amplification. Sequencing used immunoSEQ multiplex PCR; TCRdb keeps in-frame clones, though not all of them. Clone size and V and J calls were adopted from that table, with D and trimming inferred from the DNA. The sample lists approximately 90,000 clones, approximately 85% seen once, with 3.8% in the top ten. Input material: peripheral blood. The rearrangement uses TRBV4-2 and TRBJ2-2; the match to TRBD2 covers 9 bases. This clonotype originated in a man aged 55-75 years with acute or convalescent COVID-19. CDR3 bases: TGTGCCAGCAGCCATAGCCCTCGCGGGGGGGCCAAAGGCGGGGAGCTGTTTTTT. Translating it yields CASSHSPRGGAKGGELFF.